This T cell receptor (beta chain) is drawn from a study of PD-L1 blockade in urothelial cancer. Only one count was recorded for this clone. Sequencing used immunoSEQ multiplex PCR; TCRdb keeps in-frame clones, though not all of them. The table records more than 12,000 clones, 70% to 90% of them present only once. The CDR3 is 13 residues long. Germline V CDR1 and CDR2: MGHDK, SYGVNS. Trimming pared 2 bases from V and 5 bases from J, leaving 9 bases between. The sequence derives from a man between 70 and 80 years old with urothelial cancer. V gene TRBV25-1 combines with J gene TRBJ1-1; D might be TRBD1 (5 bases). The source material was PBMCs, sampled around atezolizumab (anti-PD-L1) treatment. The CDR3 DNA reads as TGTGCCAGCAGTGAAACAGGTAAAACTGAAGCTTTCTTT. Translation gives CASSETGKTEAFF.